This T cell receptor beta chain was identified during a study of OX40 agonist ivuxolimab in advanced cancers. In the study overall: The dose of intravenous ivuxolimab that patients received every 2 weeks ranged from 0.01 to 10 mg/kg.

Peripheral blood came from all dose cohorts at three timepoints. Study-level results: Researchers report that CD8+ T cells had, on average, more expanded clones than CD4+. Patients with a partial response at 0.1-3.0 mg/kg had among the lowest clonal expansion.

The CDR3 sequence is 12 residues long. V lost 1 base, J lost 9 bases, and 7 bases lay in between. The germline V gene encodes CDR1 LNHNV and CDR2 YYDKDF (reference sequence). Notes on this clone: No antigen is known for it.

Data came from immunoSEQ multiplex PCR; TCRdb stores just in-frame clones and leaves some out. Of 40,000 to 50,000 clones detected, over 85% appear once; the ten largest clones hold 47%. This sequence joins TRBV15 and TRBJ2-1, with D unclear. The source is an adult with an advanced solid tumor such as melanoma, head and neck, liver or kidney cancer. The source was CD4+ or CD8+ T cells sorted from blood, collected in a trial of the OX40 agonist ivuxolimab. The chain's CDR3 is CATSRGSTEQFF. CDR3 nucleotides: TGTGCCACCAGCAGAGGGAGCACTGAGCAGTTCTTC.